The following is a T cell receptor beta chain sequence with its context. This clone's antigen is unknown. There are no base qualities to consult, and no much larger clone falls within one base. The collaborating institutions used their own protocols to collect whole blood in K2EDTA tubes. For TCRbeta analysis, collaborator samples were shipped as frozen whole blood, as isolated PBMCs, or as DNA extracted from either sample type. This record comes from a study of blood T cell repertoires in COVID-19 (dated by TCRdb to about 2020). Regarding the complete study: Samples covering the acute and convalescent phases of COVID-19 were provided by collaborators in the United States, Italy and Spain. Subjects who had been exposed to COVID-19, were actively infected with it, or had recovered from it provided the deeply sampled blood TCRbeta repertoires that made up the dataset. Where available, HLA class I and class II types were obtained from metadata supplied by the sample provider rather than from assay-based typing. The prospective study material was composed of cDNA or gDNA derived from T cells, B-cell-depleted T cells, or PBMCs. The repertoires were released in a freely available public database meant as a resource for research on the immune response to SARS-CoV-2. Samples came from the ongoing ImmuneRACE study (first 160 participants) plus 1,254 subjects from 6 global collaborators. Sample metadata almost always included a de-identified subject ID, COVID-19 status, age in years and sex.

What the research found in general, with its limitations: The quantity of clinical and demographic metadata differed by source and by participant and was supplied without curation.

The immunoSEQ Assay, a bias-controlled multiplex PCR, was used to amplify TCRbeta CDR3 regions from genomic DNA. Per the source publication's procedure: The number of nucleated cells in each sample was estimated from the amplification of reference gene primers within the assay. Sequence reads were collapsed and filtered to measure the absolute abundance of every unique TCRbeta CDR3 rearrangement. Productive Simpson clonality was computed per sample as the square root of Simpson's diversity index over productive rearrangements. TCRdb holds this immuneACCESS table with in-frame rearrangements only. Some clones are missing; in checked studies, unresolved V genes explain under half, and the rest has no known cause. V and J calls and clone size are as listed in that table; D and trimming were resolved from the DNA. Here the sample has tens of thousands of clones; about 80% occur a single time. The ten largest make up around 15% of the sample.

Sequenced sample: peripheral blood. This TCR came from a man aged 70 or older with acute or convalescent COVID-19.

The nucleotide sequence is given as TGTGCCAGCAGCCAAGTCGGTTTATACGAGCAGTACTTC. Translation gives CASSQVGLYEQYF. The chain uses TRBV3-1 (or the pseudogene TRBV3-2) and TRBJ2-7, with no confidently assigned D gene. CDR1 and CDR2, looked up from the germline V gene (reference sequence), are LGHDT and YNNKEL. V sheds 1 base and J sheds 4 bases, leaving 8 bases between their ends. Measured from the cysteine to the phenylalanine, the CDR3 is 13 residues long. The read is trimmed to its CDR3 DNA, 39 bases read in frame from base 1.